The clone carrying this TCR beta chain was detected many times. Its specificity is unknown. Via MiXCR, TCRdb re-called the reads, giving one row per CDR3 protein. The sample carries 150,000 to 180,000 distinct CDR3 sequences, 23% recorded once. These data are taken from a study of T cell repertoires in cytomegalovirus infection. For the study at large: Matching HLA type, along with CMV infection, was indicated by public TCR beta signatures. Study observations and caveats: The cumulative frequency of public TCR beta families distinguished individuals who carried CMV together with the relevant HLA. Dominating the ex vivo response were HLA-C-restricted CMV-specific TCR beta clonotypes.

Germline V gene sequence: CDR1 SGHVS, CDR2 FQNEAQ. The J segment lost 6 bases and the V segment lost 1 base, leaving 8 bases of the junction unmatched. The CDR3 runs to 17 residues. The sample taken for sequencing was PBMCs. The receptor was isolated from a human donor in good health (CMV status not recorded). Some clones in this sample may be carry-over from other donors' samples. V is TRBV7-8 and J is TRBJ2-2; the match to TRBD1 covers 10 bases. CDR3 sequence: CASSLDRRDRGPGELFF. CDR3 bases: TGTGCCAGCAGCTTAGACCGCCGGGACAGGGGTCCCGGGGAGCTGTTTTTT.